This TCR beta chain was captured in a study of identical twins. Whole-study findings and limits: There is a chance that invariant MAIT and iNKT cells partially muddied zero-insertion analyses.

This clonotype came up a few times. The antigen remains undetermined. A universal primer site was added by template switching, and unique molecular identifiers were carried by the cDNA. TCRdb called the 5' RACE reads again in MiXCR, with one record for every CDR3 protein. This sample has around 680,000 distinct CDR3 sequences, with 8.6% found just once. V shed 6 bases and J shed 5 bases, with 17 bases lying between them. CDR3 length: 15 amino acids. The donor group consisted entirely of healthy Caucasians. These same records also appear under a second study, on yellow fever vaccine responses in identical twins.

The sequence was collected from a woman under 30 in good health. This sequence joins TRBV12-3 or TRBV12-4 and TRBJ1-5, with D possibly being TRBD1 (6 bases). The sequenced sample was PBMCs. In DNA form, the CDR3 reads TGTGCCAGCAGCCCGACAGGTTTGGGAGATCAGCCCCAGCATTTT. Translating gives CASSPTGLGDQPQHF.